This T cell receptor beta chain emerged from a study of blood T cell repertoires in COVID-19. The J segment lost 6 bases and the V segment lost 4 bases, leaving 14 bases of the junction unmatched. The germline V gene has CDR1 SGHRS and CDR2 YFSETQ. The CDR3 runs 17 residues. In the authors' workflow: Amplification of reference gene primers provided the estimated nucleated cell counts. The table came from immunoSEQ multiplex PCR; TCRdb's copy has only in-frame clones and leaves some out. The V and J calls and the clone size are those of that table, but D and trimming were determined from the DNA. The sample has under 250,000 clones, roughly nine tenths seen once.

Sequencing input: peripheral blood. The chain recombines TRBV5-1 with TRBJ2-2; 8 nucleotides agree with TRBD2. This clonotype was obtained from a man between 60 and 75 years old with acute or convalescent COVID-19. The CDR3 bases are TGCGCCAGCAGCGATCAGCCCCCGGGAGGGCCTTCCGGGGAGCTGTTTTTT. Its translation: CASSDQPPGGPSGELFF. Looking up the rest from reference TRBV5-1 and TRBJ2-2 gives the full variable domain: KAGVTQTPRYLIKTRGQQVTLSCSPISGHRSVSWYQQTPGQGLQFLFEYFSETQRNKGNFPGRFSGRQFSNSRSEMNVSTLELGDSALYLCASSDQPPGGPSGELFFGEGSRLTVL.